Each of the 32 T cell receptor beta chains below was sequenced from the same sample in a study of chemoradiotherapy in HPV16-positive cancers. Clones were read by immunoSEQ multiplex PCR, and TCRdb kept only the in-frame ones, dropping some. This table has fewer than 25,000 clones, 73% appearing once. This material was acquired from a patient who underwent chemoradiotherapy. Every receptor here comes from a human donor with HPV-associated anogenital cancer.

This chain links TRBV30 with TRBJ2-5, with D possibly TRBD1 on 5 matching bases. Deletions cut 2 bases from V and 3 bases from J, with 13 bases between. The CDR3 covers 14 residues. The germline V gene has CDR1 GTSNPN and CDR2 SVGIG (reference sequence). The CDR3 loop reads CAWSFPIREETQYF. The CDR3 region has the DNA TGTGCCTGGAGTTTCCCGATCAGGGAAGAGACCCAGTACTTC.

The chain is built from TRBV19 and TRBJ1-5; D is ambiguous. Germline V gene sequence: CDR1 LNHDA, CDR2 SQIVND (reference sequence). V was trimmed by 4 bases and J by 0 bases, leaving 13 bases between them. This CDR3 comprises 16 residues. CDR3 bases: TGTGCCAGTAGTACCATTCGGACCGTTAGCAATCAGCCCCAGCATTTT. Translating gives CASSTIRTVSNQPQHF.

The gene calls are TRBV2 and TRBJ1-1; TRBD1 is a possible D gene (5 bases). CDR3 length: 13 residues. V was pared by 6 bases and J by 1 base, with 9 bases between. Germline assignment: CDR1 SNHLY and CDR2 FYNNEI. CDR3 DNA sequence: TGTGCCAGCAGCTCCACAGGGAACACTGAAGCTTTCTTT. Its translation is CASSSTGNTEAFF.

The chain employs TRBV19 and TRBJ2-4; 10 positions match TRBD1. Unmatched junction bases numbered 7, after V lost 4 bases and J lost 1 base. Germline lookup yields CDR1 LNHDA and CDR2 SQIVND (reference sequence). The CDR3 loop spans 17 amino acids. The chain's CDR3 is CASSTRQGAGAKNIQYF. The CDR3 coding sequence is TGTGCCAGTAGTACCCGACAGGGGGCCGGGGCCAAAAACATTCAGTACTTC.

This clone appeared a single time. The chain recombines TRBV6-6 with TRBJ2-7; TRBD1 might be the D (6 bases). Germline V gene sequence: CDR1 MNHNY, CDR2 SVGAGI (reference sequence). The CDR3 has 14 amino acids. V was trimmed by 0 bases and J by 4 bases, leaving 10 bases between them. This CDR3 reads CASSYSQGQYEQYF. CDR3 bases: TGTGCCAGCAGTTACTCCCAGGGGCAGTACGAGCAGTACTTC.

In DNA, the CDR3 is TGTGCCTGGAGTGATCGGACAGTCGAAGCTTTCTTT. This sequence encodes CAWSDRTVEAFF. The J gene is TRBJ1-1, the V gene TRBV30; D might be TRBD1 (6 bases). The length of the CDR3 is 12 residues. Germline CDR1 is GTSNPN and CDR2 is SVGIG (reference sequence). V lost 1 base and J 8 bases, leaving 11 bases between the germline ends.

This clone came up once. The chain is built from TRBV5-1 and TRBJ2-6; 9 bases fit TRBD1. The CDR3 has 18 residues. CDR1 is SGHRS and CDR2 is YFSETQ in the germline V gene. Germline trimming cut 2 bases from V and 4 bases from J; bases unmatched to any gene: 10. Here the CDR3 DNA reads TGCGCCAGCAGCTTTTTTGGACAGGGGATGACAGGGGCCAACGTCCTGACTTTC. Translation: CASSFFGQGMTGANVLTF.

The CDR3 here is CASIQISGRIYGYTF. CDR3 nucleotide sequence: TGTGCCAGCATCCAGATATCCGGACGGATTTATGGCTACACCTTC. The chain recombines TRBV28 with TRBJ1-2; D gene uncertain. The CDR3 runs to 15 residues. V was shortened by 7 bases and J by 5 bases, with 20 bases between the two germline ends. In germline, CDR1 is MDHEN, CDR2 SYDVKM.

The V and J genes are TRBV2 and TRBJ2-7; the match to TRBD2 covers 9 bases. Trimming removed 2 bases from V and 4 bases from J; junction bases left unmatched: 3. CDR3 length: 14 amino acids. The germline gives CDR1 SNHLY, CDR2 FYNNEI. CDR3 in DNA: TGTGCCAGCAGTGAAAGCGGGGGGACATACGAGCAGTACTTC. This gives the protein CASSESGGTYEQYF.

CDR3 region: CASRGTGSVVEKLFF. In nucleotides, the CDR3 is TGTGCCAGCAGGGGGACTGGGTCCGTAGTTGAAAAACTGTTTTTT. The V call is TRBV28, the J call TRBJ1-4; D possibly corresponds to TRBD1 (5 bases). This CDR3 comprises 15 residues. V was trimmed by 6 bases and J by 7 bases, leaving 18 bases between them. In germline, CDR1 is MDHEN, CDR2 SYDVKM.

The J gene is TRBJ1-6, the V gene TRBV4-1; 9 bases are a match to TRBD1. The CDR3 spans 15 residues. J gave up 10 bases and V 0 bases, and 4 bases lay outside the gene matches. Germline V gene lookup returns CDR1 MGHRA and CDR2 YSYEKL. The chain's CDR3 is CASSQDGQGLSPLHF. The DNA of the CDR3 is TGCGCCAGCAGCCAAGACGGACAGGGGTTATCACCCCTCCACTTT.

The chain has TRBV28 and TRBJ1-1; 9 bases are a match to TRBD1. The V and J ends lost 5 bases and 1 base, in that order; junction bases with no gene match: 5. Germline-derived CDR1 and CDR2 are MDHEN and SYDVKM. This CDR3 comprises 15 residues. CDR3: CASSPPGQGNTEAFF. CDR3 nucleotides: TGTGCCAGCAGTCCCCCGGGACAGGGGAACACTGAAGCTTTCTTT. The full variable domain, with the rest looked up from reference TRBV28 and TRBJ1-1, is DVKVTQSSRYLVKRTGEKVFLECVQDMDHENMFWYRQDPGLGLRLIYFSYDVKMKEKGDIPEGYSVSREKKERFSLILESASTNQTSMYLCASSPPGQGNTEAFFGQGTRLTVV.

This clone is judged medium-sized (0.01 to 0.1%). This rearrangement joins TRBV29-1 to TRBJ2-1; the D is unclear. V lost 4 bases, J lost 8 bases, and 6 bases lay in between. The CDR3 length is 10 residues. The germline CDR1 and CDR2 sequences are SQVTM and ANQGSEA. In DNA, the CDR3 is TGCAGCGTTGCGTGGGATGAGCAGTTCTTC. Protein: CSVAWDEQFF.

The J gene is TRBJ1-2, the V gene TRBV20-1, with no clear D. This CDR3 comprises 11 residues. Germline CDR1 is DFQATT and CDR2 is SNEGSKA (reference sequence). Trimming took off 6 bases at V and 6 bases at J, with 11 bases between the two ends. DNA of the CDR3: TGCAGTGCCTTTCACGAAAATGGCTACACCTTC. Translation gives CSAFHENGYTF.

The chain's CDR3 is CASSVSQAEFSGNTIYF. In DNA form, the CDR3 reads TGTGCCAGCAGCGTCTCTCAAGCGGAATTCTCTGGAAACACCATATATTTT. The V and J genes are TRBV9 and TRBJ1-3; D call uncertain. The CDR3 sequence is 17 residues long. Deletions cut 2 bases from V and 0 bases from J, with 15 bases between. Germline values: CDR1 SGDLS, CDR2 YYNGEE.

Concerning this clone itself: The sample holds other DNA sequences that translate to the same CDR3. V usage is TRBV4-1 and J usage is TRBJ1-1; 8 bases are shared with TRBD1. CDR3 size: 18 residues. Germline V gene sequence: CDR1 MGHRA, CDR2 YSYEKL. Unmatched junction bases numbered 17, after V lost 3 bases and J lost 5 bases. The DNA for the CDR3 is TGCGCCAGCAGCCACACAACTGCCTACGACAGGGGAGGGACTGAAGCTTTCTTT. As protein: CASSHTTAYDRGGTEAFF.

The chain recombines TRBV4-2 with TRBJ2-7; 8 nucleotides agree with TRBD2. Germline lookup yields CDR1 LGHNA and CDR2 YNFKEQ. CDR3 length: 15 residues. V shed 1 base, J shed 3 bases, and the junction held 5 bases outside the gene matches. The CDR3 region is CASSQGAGGFYEQYF. CDR3 DNA sequence: TGTGCCAGCAGCCAAGGGGCGGGGGGCTTCTACGAGCAGTACTTC.

This clone was detected only a few times. The J gene is TRBJ2-2, the V gene TRBV7-3; 7 positions match TRBD2. Per germline, CDR1 SGHTA and CDR2 FQGTGA. The CDR3 has 16 amino acids. Trimming cost V 6 bases and J 5 bases; bases outside gene matches: 12. In DNA form, the CDR3 reads TGTGCCAGCAGTTATTACGGCGGGAGTTTAACCGGGGAGCTGTTTTTT. Translation gives CASSYYGGSLTGELFF.

This chain links TRBV25-1 with TRBJ1-3, with a weak D call TRBD1 (5 bases). The CDR3 runs to 15 residues. In germline, CDR1 is MGHDK, CDR2 SYGVNS. Trimming shortened V by 2 bases and J by 0 bases, and 8 bases separated the two germline ends. In DNA form, the CDR3 reads TGTGCCAGCAGTGAAGGGGGAGTCTCTGGAAACACCATATATTTT. Amino acid sequence: CASSEGGVSGNTIYF.

The chain recombines TRBV6-6 with TRBJ1-5; a possible D gene is TRBD1 (6 bases). This CDR3 has 14 residues. Germline CDR1 MNHNY, CDR2 SVGAGI (reference sequence). Trimming shortened V by 6 bases and J by 5 bases, and 14 bases separated the two germline ends. The CDR3 region is CASRSSGGDQPQHF. The CDR3 DNA sequence: TGTGCCAGCAGGTCATCGGGGGGCGATCAGCCCCAGCATTTT.

The gene calls are TRBV18 and TRBJ1-1; D remains ambiguous. With 3 bases removed from V and 6 bases from J, the gap between germline ends came to 8 bases. The CDR3 loop spans 12 amino acids. CDR1 and CDR2 from the germline V gene are KGHSH and LQKENI. The CDR3 region has the DNA TGTGCCAGCTCACCGGTCGAGGCTGAAGCTTTCTTT. Amino acid sequence: CASSPVEAEAFF. Drawing the rest from reference TRBV18 and TRBJ1-1, the complete variable domain is NAGVMQNPRHLVRRRGQEARLRCSPMKGHSHVYWYRQLPEEGLKFMVYLQKENIIDESGMPKERFSAEFPKEGPSILRIQQVVRGDSAAYFCASSPVEAEAFFGQGTRLTVV.

This clone was observed a single time. The genes are TRBV7-9 and TRBJ1-1; TRBD1 matches at 9 bases. Germline V gene lookup returns CDR1 SEHNR and CDR2 FQNEAQ (reference sequence). V lost 4 bases, J lost 5 bases, and 5 bases stayed unmatched. This CDR3 is 14 amino acids long. The CDR3 DNA reads TGTGCCAGCAGCTCTGGACAGGGGAGAACTGAAGCTTTCTTT. Its protein is CASSSGQGRTEAFF.

This chain uses TRBV6-1 with TRBJ1-2; the D gene is possibly TRBD1 (5 bases). V was trimmed by 2 bases and J by 8 bases, leaving 15 bases between them. The CDR3 has 14 amino acids. Germline-derived CDR1 and CDR2 are MNHNS and SASEGT. As DNA, the CDR3 is TGTGCCAGCAGTGAACGGGGCAGGCCCTCGGGCTACACCTTC. This sequence encodes CASSERGRPSGYTF.

There are a few counts of this clone. The J gene is TRBJ1-2, the V gene TRBV7-2; D is ambiguous. The V gene lost 0 bases and the J gene lost 6 bases, with 14 bases spanning the gap. Germline V gives CDR1 SGHTA, CDR2 FQGNSA. The CDR3 is made up of 15 amino acids. The CDR3 coding sequence is TGTGCCAGCAGCTTAGCCCAGGTTGGGGTCGATGGCTACACCTTC. Encoded protein: CASSLAQVGVDGYTF. Based on the CDR3 plus reference TRBV7-2 and TRBJ1-2, the full variable domain is GAGVSQSPSNKVTEKGKDVELRCDPISGHTALYWYRQSLGQGLEFLIYFQGNSAPDKSGLPSDRFSAERTGGSVSTLTIQRTQQEDSAVYLCASSLAQVGVDGYTFGSGTRLTVV.

CDR3 in amino acids: CANGGRGGSTDTQYF. CDR3 sequence (DNA): TGTGCCAACGGGGGACGGGGGGGCTCCACAGATACGCAGTATTTT. The rearrangement joins TRBV7-2 to TRBJ2-3; 8 nucleotides align to TRBD2. This CDR3 contains 15 residues. Trimming took 10 bases from V and 2 from J; bases not matched to a gene: 11. In germline, CDR1 is SGHTA, CDR2 FQGNSA.

The chain employs TRBV27 and TRBJ1-2; tentative D call: TRBD1 (6 bases). CDR1 MNHEY and CDR2 SMNVEV come from the germline V gene (reference sequence). The length of the CDR3 is 17 residues. The V end lost 5 bases, the J end lost 4 bases, and 23 bases lay between the germline ends. Here the CDR3 reads CASSGRDKYPPVYGYTF. The CDR3 DNA sequence: TGTGCCAGCAGTGGCCGGGACAAGTACCCACCCGTCTATGGCTACACCTTC.

The chain has TRBV5-4 and TRBJ2-1, with D perhaps assigned TRBD1 or TRBD2 (7 bases each). The CDR3 extends over 14 amino acids. The germline gives CDR1 SGHNT, CDR2 YYREEE (reference sequence). Between the trimmed V and J ends, which lost 3 bases and 7 bases, there was a span of 14 bases. The CDR3 loop reads CASSSGGGQNEQFF. Written as DNA, the CDR3 is TGTGCCAGCAGCTCAGGGGGGGGACAGAATGAGCAGTTCTTC.

This chain uses TRBV18 with TRBJ2-1, with D hard to call. This CDR3 has 13 residues. CDR1 KGHSH and CDR2 LQKENI come from the germline V gene. V dropped 6 bases and J dropped 6 bases, with 12 bases sitting between them. The CDR3 is CASSPPGTNEQFF. The CDR3, as DNA: TGTGCCAGCTCCCCTCCGGGTACCAATGAGCAGTTCTTC.

The table lists this clone with a few counts. In DNA form, the CDR3 reads TGCGCCAGCAGCTTGGAGTCAGGGGGCGGTCAGCCCCAGCATTTT. It encodes CASSLESGGGQPQHF. This chain joins TRBV5-1 and TRBJ1-5, with 8 bases lining up with TRBD1. Per the germline V gene, CDR1 is SGHRS and CDR2 is YFSETQ. CDR3 length equals 15 residues. With V trimmed by 0 bases and J by 6 bases, 5 bases remained unmatched.

This clone was picked up a small number of times. CDR3 residues: CASSLDAQPQHF. CDR3 nucleotides: TGTGCCAGCAGCCTAGACGCGCAGCCCCAGCATTTT. The V and J genes are TRBV7-9 and TRBJ1-5, with D unclear. Germline-derived CDR1 and CDR2 are SEHNR and FQNEAQ (reference sequence). Trimming shortened V by 5 bases and J by 7 bases, and 9 bases separated the two germline ends. The CDR3 sequence is 12 residues long.

This clone came up a few times. This CDR3 reads CASSEYRGTGEKLFF. Here the CDR3 DNA reads TGTGCCAGCAGTGAATACAGGGGGACTGGCGAAAAACTGTTTTTT. The chain is built from TRBV25-1 and TRBJ1-4, with TRBD1 identical over 7 bases. The germline CDR1 and CDR2 sequences are MGHDK and SYGVNS. The CDR3 length is 15 residues. After removal of 0 bases from V and 8 bases from J, the junction contained 6 bases not matched to a gene.

This chain links TRBV4-2 with TRBJ2-5; perhaps D is TRBD1 or TRBD2 (5 bases each). The ends were cut back, 3 bases at V and 5 bases at J, with 16 bases in the middle. The CDR3 is made up of 15 amino acids. Germline assignment: CDR1 LGHNA and CDR2 YNFKEQ. CDR3 residues: CASSQSGSEAETQYF. The CDR3 DNA reads TGTGCCAGCAGCCAGTCAGGGTCGGAGGCCGAGACCCAGTACTTC.